These 25 T cell receptor beta chains came from one sample sequenced in a study of vaccination and CD4 T cells after COVID-19 (dated by TCRdb to 2021 to 2024). Their specific antigens are unknown. The library was obtained by PCR. The data were produced on an Illumina iSeq 100. At the Johns Hopkins FTIC core, DNA from the cultured CD4+ T cells underwent TCR sequencing with the Oncomine TCR Beta short-read assay. Clones were called with MiXCR by TCRdb after fastp trimmed the public reads at Q25, and only in-frame beta chains were retained. Under each unique CDR3 protein, matching rows form one entry showing the most common genes and DNA. The sample yields approximately 9,500 distinct CDR3 sequences; roughly 26% were counted once. In total, the top ten clones hold about 12% of the sample. Explained via the paper, the treatment or condition label denotes: roughly 11-day PBMC culture with coronavirus spike peptide pools or control peptides (ViraFEST assay).

The sequenced sample was CD4+ T cells from blood, cultured in vitro, obtained after SARS-CoV-2 vaccination. The receptors were gathered from a human donor who had recovered from COVID-19.

This clonotype is termed large. The chain links TRBV7-9 to TRBJ1-2; D unresolved. This CDR3 comprises 14 residues. Deletions cut 0 bases from V and 8 bases from J, with 13 bases between. Germline CDR1 reads SEHNR; CDR2 reads FQNEAQ (reference sequence). The CDR3 bases are TGTGCCAGCAGCTTAGCAGGGCAGTCTACCGGCTACACCTTC. Encoded protein: CASSLAGQSTGYTF.

Note on this clonotype: At one boundary the junction diverges from the germline segment, which might be a read error. The rearrangement uses TRBV19 and TRBJ2-7, with a tentative D call TRBD2 (5 bases). From germline, CDR1 is LNHDA and CDR2 SQIVND (reference sequence). The CDR3 spans 14 residues. The CDR3 spells CTSSIQGRSYEQYF. The CDR3 DNA reads TGTACCAGTAGTATACAAGGGAGATCCTACGAGCAGTACTTC.

The chain has TRBV7-8 and TRBJ1-1, with a weak D call TRBD1 (6 bases). Per germline, CDR1 SGHVS and CDR2 FQNEAQ. V lost 4 bases, J lost 1 base, and 16 bases lay in between. The CDR3 is 16 amino acids. For the CDR3, the DNA is TGTGCCAGCAGCTCTTACAGGGCCTCTTCGAACACTGAAGCTTTCTTT. Protein: CASSSYRASSNTEAFF.

The rearrangement uses TRBV28 and TRBJ2-2; D might be TRBD2 (5 bases). The CDR3 has 16 residues. The germline V and J ends were trimmed by 7 bases and 5 bases, with 20 bases remaining between them. Germline V CDR1 and CDR2: MDHEN, SYDVKM. CDR3 DNA sequence: TGTGCCAGCATCCCGGGATCGATTAATCCAACCGGGGAGCTGTTTTTT. Its protein product is CASIPGSINPTGELFF.

By frequency in the sample, this clonotype is medium-sized. The rearrangement uses TRBV20-1 and TRBJ2-7; 8 bases match TRBD2. The CDR3 spans 13 residues. The junction had 8 bases not matched to a gene; V was cut back by 6 bases and J by 4 bases. CDR1 and CDR2 from the germline V gene are DFQATT and SNEGSKA (reference sequence). The CDR3 coding sequence is TGCAGTGCACCGGTAGCGGGATTTTACGAGCAGTACTTC. It specifies CSAPVAGFYEQYF.

The gene calls are TRBV6-9 and TRBJ1-2; D not certain. Germline CDR1 MNHGY, CDR2 SVAAGI. The CDR3 sequence is 10 residues long. V shed 11 bases and J shed 6 bases, with 10 bases lying between them. CDR3 nucleotide sequence: TGTGCCCGCAATTGGGATGGCTACACCTTC. Translation: CARNWDGYTF.

V gene TRBV7-9 combines with J gene TRBJ2-7, with TRBD2 matching 9 bases. The CDR3 covers 17 residues. Germline trimming cut 2 bases from V and 5 bases from J; bases unmatched to any gene: 13. Germline-derived CDR1 and CDR2 are SEHNR and FQNEAQ (reference sequence). The CDR3 region has the DNA TGTGCCAGCAGCTTATACCCCCTTGGCGGGAGGGCAAACGAGCAGTACTTC. Translation gives CASSLYPLGGRANEQYF.

As DNA, the CDR3 is TGTGCCAGGAGATACCCGAACACTGAAGCTTTCTTT. Translating gives CARRYPNTEAFF. This sequence joins TRBV6-5 and TRBJ1-1, with D uncertain. From germline, CDR1 is MNHEY and CDR2 SVGAGI. V lost 9 bases and J 1 base, leaving 9 bases between the germline ends. The CDR3 is 12 amino acids.

The chain combines TRBV29-1 with TRBJ2-5; 15 bases are a match to TRBD2. The CDR3 totals 18 residues. Germline V gene sequence: CDR1 SQVTM, CDR2 ANQGSEA. With 4 bases clipped from V and 2 bases from J, the junction kept 11 bases outside the gene matches. CDR3 in DNA: TGCAGCGTTGTTTCGGGACTAGCGGGAGGCCGAAGACAAGAGACCCAGTACTTC. Residues: CSVVSGLAGGRRQETQYF.

This clonotype was counted only a few times. The chain uses TRBV7-9 and TRBJ1-6, with D maybe TRBD1 (5 bases). CDR3 length equals 13 residues. CDR1 is SEHNR, CDR2 FQNEAQ, per germline (reference sequence). V was shortened by 5 bases and J by 9 bases, with 11 bases between the two germline ends. CDR3 nucleotides: TGTGCCAGCAGCCCCCGTGACAGTTCACCCCTCCACTTT. It yields the protein CASSPRDSSPLHF. The full variable domain, with the rest looked up from reference TRBV7-9 and TRBJ1-6, is DTGVSQNPRHKITKRGQNVTFRCDPISEHNRLYWYRQTLGQGPEFLTYFQNEAQLEKSRLLSDRFSAERPKGSFSTLEIQRTEQGDSAMYLCASSPRDSSPLHFGNGTRLTVT.

A few counts support this clonotype. The V gene is TRBV7-8, the J gene TRBJ2-7; 11 bases line up with TRBD2. The trim removed 1 base at V and 4 bases at J, leaving 12 bases unmatched. This CDR3 region has 18 residues. Germline-derived CDR1 and CDR2 are SGHVS and FQNEAQ. CDR3 loop: CASSLGSSSGRFRYEQYF. The CDR3 DNA sequence: TGTGCCAGCAGCTTAGGGTCGTCTAGCGGGAGGTTCCGGTACGAGCAGTACTTC.

As to this clonotype: One end of the junction is discordant with germline, which a read error may explain. V and J are TRBV20-1 and TRBJ2-1; TRBD2 aligns across 10 bases. This CDR3 has 12 amino acids. The germline CDR1 and CDR2 sequences are DFQATT and SNEGSKA (reference sequence). DNA for the CDR3: TGCTGTGCTAAAACCCCTAGCGGGGGCGAGTTCTTC. Its translation is CCAKTPSGGEFF.

The chain links TRBV7-3 to TRBJ2-2; tentative D call: TRBD2 (5 bases). Germline V lookup: CDR1 SGHTA, CDR2 FQGTGA. The CDR3 runs 14 residues. V lost 3 bases, J lost 2 bases, and 7 bases lay in between. The chain's CDR3 is CASSLEANTGELFF. In DNA form, the CDR3 reads TGTGCCAGCAGCTTGGAGGCTAACACCGGGGAGCTGTTTTTT.

This clonotype was counted a few times. The J gene is TRBJ2-6, the V gene TRBV10-3; TRBD1 is a possible D gene (6 bases). CDR3 length equals 19 residues. V shed 5 bases and J shed 1 base, with 21 bases lying between them. Per germline, CDR1 ENHRY and CDR2 SYGVKD. DNA for the CDR3: TGTGCCATCAGTTTTTCTCTCCGCAGGGGTGGGTCTGGGGCCAACGTCCTGACTTTC. Translating it yields CAISFSLRRGGSGANVLTF.

This chain connects TRBV7-2 to TRBJ2-1; TRBD2 matches at 8 bases. The CDR3 spans 15 residues. The germline V gene encodes CDR1 SGHTA and CDR2 FQGNSA. The V gene end was trimmed by 4 bases and the J gene end by 13 bases; junction bases not matched to a gene: 15. This CDR3 reads CASSSPGLVGGTQFF. In nucleotides, the CDR3 is TGTGCCAGCAGCTCCCCGGGACTAGTGGGGGGGACCCAGTTCTTC.

This sequence joins TRBV24-1 and TRBJ2-7; 10 nucleotides match TRBD1. CDR1 is KGHDR and CDR2 is SFDVKD in the germline V gene. J gave up 5 bases and V 4 bases, and 7 bases lay outside the gene matches. This CDR3 has 15 residues. CDR3: CATSETGTGAHEQYF. The CDR3 coding sequence is TGTGCCACCAGTGAAACCGGGACAGGGGCCCACGAGCAGTACTTC.

This chain links TRBV30 with TRBJ1-1; D is perhaps TRBD1 (6 bases). Germline-derived CDR1 and CDR2 are GTSNPN and SVGIG (reference sequence). V lost 2 bases to trimming and J lost 5 bases, with 18 bases between them. CDR3 length equals 15 residues. CDR3 in DNA: TGTGCCTGGAGTCCAACAAACAGGGTCTGGACTGAAGCTTTCTTT. Its translation is CAWSPTNRVWTEAFF.

This chain links TRBV20-1 with TRBJ2-7; D may be TRBD2 (6 bases). This CDR3 comprises 12 residues. From germline, CDR1 is DFQATT and CDR2 SNEGSKA (reference sequence). Trimming shortened V by 6 bases and J by 2 bases, and 11 bases separated the two germline ends. The DNA of the CDR3 is TGCAGTGCGAGACGCGGGACCTACGAGCAGTACTTC. The encoded protein is CSARRGTYEQYF.

This chain connects TRBV11-2 to TRBJ2-1, with TRBD2 matching over 8 bases. With 6 bases clipped from V and 0 bases from J, the junction kept 10 bases outside the gene matches. The CDR3 spans 17 residues. Germline V gives CDR1 SGHAT, CDR2 FQNNGV. CDR3 sequence reads: CASRRPGLESSYNEQFF. The CDR3 coding sequence is TGTGCCAGCAGACGTCCGGGACTAGAGAGCTCCTACAATGAGCAGTTCTTC.

This CDR3 is CASSSPEERGGQFF. DNA of the CDR3: TGTGCCAGCAGCTCCCCGGAGGAGCGGGGGGGGCAGTTCTTC. This chain uses TRBV7-9 with TRBJ2-1; 10 bases match TRBD2. Germline-derived CDR1 and CDR2 are SEHNR and FQNEAQ (reference sequence). V lost 4 bases and J lost 12; bases outside the gene matches: 9. The CDR3 runs to 14 residues.

There are a few counts of this clonotype. This rearrangement joins TRBV7-2 to TRBJ2-5; tentative D call: TRBD2 (7 bases). The V gene's germline CDR1 is SGHTA and CDR2 FQGNSA. Trimming took 4 bases from V and 4 from J, leaving 19 bases between them. The CDR3 is made up of 16 amino acids. The CDR3 nucleotides are TGTGCCAGCAGCTCCCCGGGGAGGGGGGACGGAGAGACCCAGTACTTC. The encoded protein is CASSSPGRGDGETQYF.

In this sample, this clonotype turned up a few times. The chain has TRBV28 and TRBJ2-1, with D perhaps TRBD1 or TRBD2 (5 bases each). V lost 6 bases, J lost 2 bases, and 17 bases lay in between. This CDR3 has 16 amino acids. Germline V gene lookup returns CDR1 MDHEN and CDR2 SYDVKM. The CDR3: CASRAYGKGAYNEQFF. CDR3 coding DNA: TGTGCCAGCAGGGCTTACGGGAAAGGGGCCTACAATGAGCAGTTCTTC.

This chain joins TRBV7-2 and TRBJ1-1; TRBD1 matches 12 bases. The CDR3 runs 18 residues. V was pared by 1 base and J by 5 bases, with 11 bases of the junction left unmatched. The germline V gene encodes CDR1 SGHTA and CDR2 FQGNSA. The DNA of the CDR3 is TGTGCCAGCAGCTTAGTAGGGACAGGGGGCGCATTGGGAACTGAAGCTTTCTTT. The encoded protein is CASSLVGTGGALGTEAFF.

The chain employs TRBV14 and TRBJ2-7; 10 bases are shared with TRBD2. This CDR3 spans 16 amino acids. With V trimmed by 1 base and J by 3 bases, 6 bases remained unmatched. Germline values: CDR1 SGHDN, CDR2 FVKESK. DNA of the CDR3: TGTGCCAGCAGCCAAGGGATTCTAGCGGGAGTCTACGAGCAGTACTTC. Translating gives CASSQGILAGVYEQYF.

This clonotype is labeled medium-sized (0.01 to 0.1%). The chain combines TRBV7-9 with TRBJ1-5; tentatively, D is TRBD1 (5 bases). The CDR3 sequence is 14 residues long. The V end was cut by 5 bases, the J end by 5 bases, with 13 bases between. Germline V gives CDR1 SEHNR, CDR2 FQNEAQ (reference sequence). This CDR3 reads CASSPARGDQPQHF. CDR3 DNA sequence: TGTGCCAGCAGCCCAGCCCGGGGGGATCAGCCCCAGCATTTT.